These T cell receptor beta chains were read from a single sample in a study of identical twins. TCRdb reprocessed the 5' RACE reads via MiXCR and lists one record per CDR3 protein. The sample lists 1,800,000 or so distinct CDR3 sequences, under 35% occurring once. Material: cord blood. These receptor sequences come from a newborn girl in good health. The conserved cysteine and the conserved F or W are not part of the CDR3 here. Fields, in order: J gene, clone size, V gene, CDR3 protein. Not all rows give a size; the values are once, few, many and, for expanded clones, a class.

j_call: TRBJ1-2; clone_size: NA; v_call: TRBV5-5; cdr3_aa: ASRTGERGYT
j_call: TRBJ1-1; clone_size: NA; v_call: TRBV7-2; cdr3_aa: ASSRTGDRRTEAF
j_call: TRBJ1-5; clone_size: few; v_call: TRBV4-1; cdr3_aa: ASSQERDIGQPQH
j_call: TRBJ2-4; clone_size: few; v_call: TRBV6-2/TRBV6-3; cdr3_aa: ASQQGSNIQY
j_call: TRBJ1-4; clone_size: NA; v_call: TRBV25-1; cdr3_aa: ASSEPGSPNEKLF
j_call: TRBJ2-4; clone_size: few; v_call: TRBV29-1; cdr3_aa: SVEPGKGAKNIQY
j_call: NA; clone_size: NA; v_call: TRBV28; cdr3_aa: ASRQGQPGACEQY
j_call: TRBJ2-3; clone_size: few; v_call: TRBV4-1; cdr3_aa: ASRGGISTDTQY
j_call: TRBJ2-1; clone_size: few; v_call: TRBV6-2/TRBV6-3; cdr3_aa: ASSYHLAGAYNEQF
j_call: TRBJ2-7; clone_size: few; v_call: TRBV20-1; cdr3_aa: SATPQGRDYEQY
j_call: TRBJ1-2; clone_size: NA; v_call: TRBV28; cdr3_aa: ASSSLRNLGHT
j_call: TRBJ2-4; clone_size: few; v_call: TRBV18; cdr3_aa: ASSPDPFSTKNIQY
j_call: TRBJ2-1; clone_size: NA; v_call: TRBV5-1; cdr3_aa: ASVKWGDNEQF
j_call: TRBJ1-6; clone_size: NA; v_call: TRBV28; cdr3_aa: ASSLVRGTYNSPLH
j_call: TRBJ2-1; clone_size: few; v_call: TRBV20-1; cdr3_aa: SAHDPASSYNEQF
j_call: TRBJ2-5; clone_size: NA; v_call: TRBV28; cdr3_aa: ASRPRDRPKRGETQY
j_call: TRBJ2-1; clone_size: once; v_call: TRBV14; cdr3_aa: ASSPPWPGNEQF
j_call: TRBJ1-2; clone_size: NA; v_call: TRBV29-1; cdr3_aa: SVVGPGGVSYT
j_call: TRBJ2-3; clone_size: few; v_call: TRBV27; cdr3_aa: ASSLRAGGITDTQY
j_call: TRBJ2-3; clone_size: few; v_call: TRBV25-1; cdr3_aa: ASSEKGGADDTQY
j_call: TRBJ2-3; clone_size: few; v_call: TRBV7-8; cdr3_aa: ASSFSIGQADTQY
j_call: TRBJ1-6; clone_size: many; v_call: TRBV27; cdr3_aa: ASSLRTNSPLH
j_call: TRBJ1-5; clone_size: NA; v_call: TRBV6-2/TRBV6-3; cdr3_aa: ASSHDRGYSNQPQH
j_call: TRBJ1-6; clone_size: NA; v_call: TRBV2; cdr3_aa: ASSDPGTATYNSPLH
j_call: TRBJ2-2; clone_size: NA; v_call: TRBV20-1; cdr3_aa: SARDTQGANTGELF
j_call: TRBJ2-1; clone_size: few; v_call: TRBV28; cdr3_aa: ASSPFTGKAYNEQF
j_call: TRBJ2-1; clone_size: NA; v_call: TRBV24-1; cdr3_aa: ATSDLTSDSSYNEQF
j_call: TRBJ2-3; clone_size: NA; v_call: TRBV28; cdr3_aa: ASSPGTLGGDAQY
j_call: TRBJ1-2; clone_size: NA; v_call: TRBV4-2; cdr3_aa: ASSQDLLPLGARGGYT
j_call: TRBJ2-1; clone_size: many; v_call: TRBV11-2; cdr3_aa: ASSFGTVNEQF
j_call: TRBJ2-1; clone_size: NA; v_call: TRBV3-1; cdr3_aa: ASSQTGGWLNEQF
j_call: TRBJ2-7; clone_size: few; v_call: TRBV27; cdr3_aa: ASSPGLAGAAGSYEQY
j_call: TRBJ2-1; clone_size: NA; v_call: TRBV19; cdr3_aa: ASTKRLNNEQF
j_call: TRBJ2-1; clone_size: few; v_call: TRBV11-2; cdr3_aa: ASSLWDWDNEQF
j_call: TRBJ2-7; clone_size: NA; v_call: TRBV7-8; cdr3_aa: ASTSQDRGDYNEQY
j_call: TRBJ2-7; clone_size: few; v_call: TRBV4-1; cdr3_aa: ASSQDRDRGYEQY
j_call: TRBJ2-3; clone_size: NA; v_call: TRBV4-1; cdr3_aa: ASSQARLTRSTDTQY
j_call: TRBJ1-4; clone_size: few; v_call: TRBV7-8; cdr3_aa: ASSPRDNSNEKLF
j_call: TRBJ2-7; clone_size: NA; v_call: TRBV7-8; cdr3_aa: ASSPSRDFSYEQY
j_call: TRBJ1-5; clone_size: few; v_call: TRBV7-2; cdr3_aa: ASSLVTGGQPQH
j_call: TRBJ2-7; clone_size: NA; v_call: TRBV4-2; cdr3_aa: ASSQALLATYEQY
j_call: TRBJ2-5; clone_size: few; v_call: TRBV3-1; cdr3_aa: ASSQGVWAPNQETQY